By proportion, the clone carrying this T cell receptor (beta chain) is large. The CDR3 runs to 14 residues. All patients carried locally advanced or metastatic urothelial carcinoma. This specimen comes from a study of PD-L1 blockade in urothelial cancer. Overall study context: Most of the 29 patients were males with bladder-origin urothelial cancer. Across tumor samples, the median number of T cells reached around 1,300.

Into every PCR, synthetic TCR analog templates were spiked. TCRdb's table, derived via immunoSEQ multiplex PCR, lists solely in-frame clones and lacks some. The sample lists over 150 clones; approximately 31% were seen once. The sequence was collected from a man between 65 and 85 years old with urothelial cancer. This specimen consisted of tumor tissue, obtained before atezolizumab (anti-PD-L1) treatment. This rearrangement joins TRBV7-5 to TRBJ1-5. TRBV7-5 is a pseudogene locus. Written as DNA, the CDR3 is TGTGCCAGCAGCTCCGGGATTAGCAATCAGCCCCAGCATTTT. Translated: CASSSGISNQPQHF.